The 19 T cell receptor beta chains given below trace back to one sample, sequenced in a study of shared clonotypes between healthy human individuals. The assay was immunoSEQ multiplex PCR, and TCRdb's table has in-frame clones only and misses some. The repertoire holds around 2,000,000 clones, with 85% to 95% as singletons. The material sequenced was naive CD4+ T cells sorted from blood. Subset indicated: CD45RA+ positively selected. These receptors all stem from a man aged 18-30 years in good health.

The V gene is TRBV13, the J gene TRBJ2-1; a weak D match, TRBD2 (6 bases). Germline V gene lookup returns CDR1 PRHDT and CDR2 FYEKMQ (reference sequence). The CDR3 is 15 amino acids. V lost 5 bases and J 1 base, leaving 12 bases between the germline ends. Here the CDR3 reads CASSPQRVSYNEQFF. The DNA for the CDR3 is TGTGCCAGCAGCCCCCAGCGGGTTTCCTACAATGAGCAGTTCTTC.

Worth noting for this clone: Other DNA sequences in this specimen translate into the identical CDR3. The gene calls are TRBV2 and TRBJ1-5, with unresolved D. This CDR3 region has 11 residues. Germline CDR1 and CDR2: SNHLY and FYNNEI. The V gene lost 3 bases and the J gene lost 5 bases, with 2 bases spanning the gap. This chain's CDR3 is CASSDDQPQHF. CDR3 nucleotide sequence: TGTGCCAGCAGTGACGATCAGCCCCAGCATTTT.

The V call is TRBV2, the J call TRBJ2-3; D might be TRBD2 (6 bases). This CDR3 is 12 amino acids long. V was clipped by 3 bases and J by 8 bases, with 9 bases between them. Germline-derived CDR1 and CDR2 are SNHLY and FYNNEI. The CDR3 loop reads CASSDPGLTQYF. The CDR3 nucleotides read TGTGCCAGCAGTGACCCGGGACTTACGCAGTATTTT.

Only one count was recorded for this clone. The genes are TRBV7-9 and TRBJ1-4; TRBD1 matches 7 bases. J gave up 5 bases and V 1 base, and 4 bases lay outside the gene matches. Per the germline V gene, CDR1 is SEHNR and CDR2 is FQNEAQ (reference sequence). The CDR3 covers 15 residues. The CDR3 DNA sequence: TGTGCCAGCAGCTTAGTTGGGACAGCGAATGAAAAACTGTTTTTT. Translated: CASSLVGTANEKLFF. Full variable domain (missing parts from reference TRBV7-9 and TRBJ1-4): DTGVSQNPRHKITKRGQNVTFRCDPISEHNRLYWYRQTLGQGPEFLTYFQNEAQLEKSRLLSDRFSAERPKGSFSTLEIQRTEQGDSAMYLCASSLVGTANEKLFFGSGTQLSVL.

The V gene is TRBV27, the J gene TRBJ2-4; 7 bases match TRBD2. This CDR3 is 14 amino acids long. Trimming at V came to 6 bases and at J to 6 bases, leaving 8 bases not matched to a gene. The germline CDR1 and CDR2 sequences are MNHEY and SMNVEV (reference sequence). The CDR3 protein is CASSPGTTRNIQYF. The CDR3 region has the DNA TGTGCCAGCAGCCCCGGGACTACACGAAACATTCAGTACTTC.

The CDR3 DNA reads as TGTGCCAGCAGTTCCCCGACAGGGGGCGTAGAGACCCAGTACTTC. Protein product: CASSSPTGGVETQYF. The rearrangement links TRBV5-6 to TRBJ2-5; 10 bases match TRBD1. Germline V lookup: CDR1 SGHDT, CDR2 YYEEEE. This CDR3 contains 15 residues. V gave up 5 bases and J gave up 4 bases; unmatched junction bases: 8.

The chain employs TRBV5-6 and TRBJ2-1; no clear D gene. The CDR3 extends over 13 amino acids. Per germline, CDR1 SGHDT and CDR2 YYEEEE. V was clipped by 8 bases and J by 3 bases, with 12 bases between them. CDR3 in DNA: TGTGCCAGTACCAGGAGTGTCTACAATGAGCAGTTCTTC. This gives the protein CASTRSVYNEQFF.

The sample holds one count of this clone. The chain carries TRBV2 and TRBJ2-1, with 9 bases lining up with TRBD2. This CDR3 spans 12 amino acids. Trimming removed 4 bases from V and 10 bases from J; junction bases left unmatched: 2. Germline V lookup: CDR1 SNHLY, CDR2 FYNNEI. The CDR3 sequence is CASSVTSGEQFF. The CDR3 nucleotides read TGTGCCAGCAGTGTGACTAGCGGCGAGCAGTTCTTC.

This chain uses TRBV6-5 with TRBJ2-1, with no clear D. The CDR3 runs 14 residues. Trimming removed 6 bases from V and 4 bases from J, with 13 bases in between. Germline V gene data show CDR1 as MNHEY and CDR2 as SVGAGI. CDR3 loop: CASSPAGPYNEQFF. The CDR3 nucleotides read TGTGCCAGCAGCCCTGCCGGGCCTTACAATGAGCAGTTCTTC.

The V gene is TRBV6-5, the J gene TRBJ1-1; no reliable D call. The CDR3 runs to 14 residues. V was clipped by 5 bases and J by 2 bases, with 12 bases between them. Germline V lookup: CDR1 MNHEY, CDR2 SVGAGI. The CDR3 spells CASSKPAENTEAFF. The CDR3 DNA follows: TGTGCCAGCAGTAAACCTGCTGAAAACACTGAAGCTTTCTTT.

A note on this clone: Different DNA sequences within this sample yield the same CDR3. CDR3 amino acids: CASSLEGGEQYF. CDR3 sequence (DNA): TGTGCCAGCAGCTTGGAGGGAGGCGAGCAGTACTTC. This chain uses TRBV5-6 with TRBJ2-7; perhaps TRBD2 as D (6 bases). V lost 0 bases to trimming and J lost 6 bases, with 7 bases between them. Germline V CDR1 and CDR2: SGHDT, YYEEEE. This CDR3 has 12 residues. Full variable domain (remainder filled in from reference TRBV5-6 and TRBJ2-7): DAGVTQSPTHLIKTRGQQVTLRCSPKSGHDTVSWYQQALGQGPQFIFQYYEEEERQRGNFPDRFSGHQFPNYSSELNVNALLLGDSALYLCASSLEGGEQYFGPGTRLTVT.

The chain uses TRBV30 and TRBJ2-2; D perhaps matches TRBD1 (6 bases). Germline CDR1 is GTSNPN and CDR2 is SVGIG (reference sequence). Trimming removed 0 bases at V and 4 bases at J, with 12 bases between. The CDR3 length is 15 residues. The CDR3 sequence: CAWSVRGQITGELFF. The CDR3 coding sequence is TGTGCCTGGAGTGTACGTGGACAGATCACCGGGGAGCTGTTTTTT. Looking up the rest from reference TRBV30 and TRBJ2-2 gives the full variable domain: SQTIHQWPATLVQPVGSPLSLECTVEGTSNPNLYWYRQAAGRGLQLLFYSVGIGQISSEVPQNLSASRPQDRQFILSSKKLLLSDSGFYLCAWSVRGQITGELFFGEGSRLTVL.

This rearrangement joins TRBV18 to TRBJ2-2, with unresolved D. V lost 0 bases and J 0 bases, leaving 11 bases between the germline ends. The CDR3 is 17 amino acids. CDR1 is KGHSH and CDR2 is LQKENI in the germline V gene. The CDR3 loop reads CASSPPIYSANTGELFF. The CDR3 DNA follows: TGTGCCAGCTCACCACCGATATATTCCGCGAACACCGGGGAGCTGTTTTTT. The full variable domain, in which reference TRBV18 and TRBJ2-2 provide the parts outside the CDR3, is NAGVMQNPRHLVRRRGQEARLRCSPMKGHSHVYWYRQLPEEGLKFMVYLQKENIIDESGMPKERFSAEFPKEGPSILRIQQVVRGDSAAYFCASSPPIYSANTGELFFGEGSRLTVL.

This sequence joins TRBV28 and TRBJ2-3, with D perhaps given as TRBD1 or TRBD2 (5 bases each). Germline lookup yields CDR1 MDHEN and CDR2 SYDVKM. Trimming shortened V by 3 bases and J by 0 bases, and 16 bases separated the two germline ends. CDR3 length: 17 residues. The CDR3 DNA sequence: TGTGCCAGCAGTTTGACGTTCGGGGCAGCTAGCACAGATACGCAGTATTTT. Translation gives CASSLTFGAASTDTQYF.

With regard to this clone: Other DNA sequences in the same sample also yield this CDR3. The chain has TRBV7-2 and TRBJ1-1; no firm D call. This CDR3 contains 14 residues. Trimming shortened V by 4 bases and J by 2 bases, and 11 bases separated the two germline ends. CDR1 is SGHTA, CDR2 FQGNSA, per germline. The CDR3 spells CASSSGQLNTEAFF. In DNA, the CDR3 is TGTGCCAGCAGCTCCGGGCAGCTAAACACTGAAGCTTTCTTT.

This rearrangement joins TRBV6-6 to TRBJ1-5, with TRBD1 as a possible D gene (5 bases). Germline lookup yields CDR1 MNHNY and CDR2 SVGAGI (reference sequence). Trimming shortened V by 6 bases and J by 1 base, and 16 bases separated the two germline ends. The CDR3 has 16 amino acids. The CDR3 region is CASSSSTAGSNQPQHF. CDR3 in DNA: TGTGCCAGCAGCTCCTCGACAGCAGGGAGCAATCAGCCCCAGCATTTT.

The chain carries TRBV9 and TRBJ1-2, with 9 bases matching TRBD1. V lost 7 bases and J lost 7; bases outside the gene matches: 8. The CDR3 spans 13 residues. Germline CDR1 is SGDLS and CDR2 is YYNGEE. CDR3 sequence: CASASDRGIGYTF. Written as DNA, the CDR3 is TGTGCCAGCGCGTCGGACAGGGGTATTGGCTACACCTTC.

Worth noting for this clone: Different DNA sequences within this sample yield the same CDR3. The chain is built from TRBV7-2 and TRBJ2-7; possible D gene TRBD1, 6 bases. V lost 5 bases and J 4 bases, leaving 9 bases between the germline ends. CDR3 length: 12 residues. Germline V gives CDR1 SGHTA, CDR2 FQGNSA. CDR3 nucleotides: TGTGCCAGCAGCCTTGGACAGTACGAGCAGTACTTC. It yields the protein CASSLGQYEQYF.

As concerns this clone: This same CDR3 is encoded by further DNA sequences in the sample. This CDR3 reads CASSRGNTGELFF. DNA for the CDR3: TGTGCCAGCAGTAGGGGCAACACCGGGGAGCTGTTTTTT. The chain links TRBV2 to TRBJ2-2; TRBD1 is a possible D gene (5 bases). CDR3 size: 13 residues. The V gene's germline CDR1 is SNHLY and CDR2 FYNNEI. Trimming cost V 5 bases and J 2 bases, with 6 bases left between them.